The 17 T cell receptor beta chains below all came from one sample that was sequenced in a study of PD-1 blockade in classical Hodgkin lymphoma. Time point defined: newly diagnosed, previously untreated cHL patient sample. Method: immunoSEQ multiplex PCR; TCRdb's copy keeps in-frame clones and lacks some. This sample yields approximately 17,000 clones, of which 80% to 95% are seen a single time; 6.5% to 8.5% belongs to the top ten. Sequencing was done on a sample of peripheral blood mononuclear cells (PBMCs). These receptors were taken from a human donor with classical Hodgkin lymphoma.

V is TRBV5-1 and J is TRBJ1-2; D not resolved. In germline, CDR1 is SGHRS, CDR2 YFSETQ. This CDR3 comprises 15 residues. Trimming took 0 bases from V and 0 from J, leaving 9 bases between them. The CDR3 loop reads CASSLAAGTNYGYTF. For the CDR3, the DNA is TGCGCCAGCAGCTTGGCCGCGGGGACTAACTATGGCTACACCTTC.

The chain recombines TRBV11-2 with TRBJ2-3; the D is unclear. The CDR3 is 15 amino acids. Germline CDR1 reads SGHAT; CDR2 reads FQNNGV. Trimming removed 3 bases at V and 2 bases at J, with 12 bases between. CDR3 in DNA: TGTGCCAGCAGCTTCCGGAATCCCAACACAGATACGCAGTATTTT. Translating it yields CASSFRNPNTDTQYF. Looking up the rest from reference TRBV11-2 and TRBJ2-3 gives the full variable domain: EAGVAQSPRYKIIEKRQSVAFWCNPISGHATLYWYQQILGQGPKLLIQFQNNGVVDDSQLPKDRFSAERLKGVDSTLKIQPAKLEDSAVYLCASSFRNPNTDTQYFGPGTRLTVL.

The CDR3 DNA sequence: TGTGCCAGCAGTGACCCCGGGACAGGGACTAATGAAAAACTGTTTTTT. Its protein is CASSDPGTGTNEKLFF. This chain links TRBV25-1 with TRBJ1-4; 9 bases match TRBD1. The germline V gene has CDR1 MGHDK and CDR2 SYGVNS. Germline trimming cut 3 bases from V and 2 bases from J; bases unmatched to any gene: 4. CDR3 length: 16 residues.

This chain uses TRBV6-6 with TRBJ1-5, with D maybe TRBD1 (5 bases). Germline CDR1 is MNHNY and CDR2 is SVGAGI (reference sequence). V lost 2 bases, J lost 9 bases, and 17 bases lay in between. The CDR3 runs to 15 residues. CDR3 region: CASSYGRRGSGPQHF. The CDR3 nucleotides read TGTGCCAGCAGTTACGGCAGGAGGGGTTCGGGGCCCCAGCATTTT.

The V call is TRBV7-9, the J call TRBJ1-4, with D perhaps matching TRBD1 (6 bases). Trimming stripped 5 bases from V and 4 bases from J, with 11 bases between. The CDR3 consists of 14 residues. Germline CDR1 is SEHNR and CDR2 is FQNEAQ (reference sequence). The CDR3 sequence is CASSPGVVNEKLFF. The CDR3 DNA follows: TGTGCCAGCAGCCCAGGGGTTGTTAATGAAAAACTGTTTTTT.

The J gene is TRBJ2-7, the V gene TRBV11-1; no reliable D call. Trimming cost V 2 bases and J 0 bases, with 11 bases left between them. Germline V lookup: CDR1 SGHAT, CDR2 FQDESV (reference sequence). This CDR3 region has 15 residues. DNA for the CDR3: TGTGCCAGCAGCTTATCCAAGGTGCTCTCCTACGAGCAGTACTTC. Its translation is CASSLSKVLSYEQYF.

The rearrangement links TRBV29-1 to TRBJ2-3; 9 bases are shared with TRBD1. CDR1 and CDR2 from the germline V gene are SQVTM and ANQGSEA. V dropped 2 bases and J dropped 4; count of bases not matched to a gene: 1. This CDR3 spans 13 amino acids. CDR3 residues: CSVETGGADTQYF. The CDR3 DNA sequence: TGCAGCGTTGAAACAGGGGGCGCAGATACGCAGTATTTT.

The V and J genes are TRBV6-5 and TRBJ1-5; D perhaps matches TRBD1 (5 bases). The CDR3 runs to 14 residues. The germline CDR1 and CDR2 sequences are MNHEY and SVGAGI. V was shortened by 6 bases and J by 7 bases, with 16 bases between the two germline ends. CDR3 protein: CASRTGPGYQPQHF. In DNA, the CDR3 is TGTGCCAGCAGGACGGGGCCGGGGTACCAGCCCCAGCATTTT.

The chain carries TRBV11-2 and TRBJ2-5; perhaps D is TRBD1 or TRBD2 (6 bases each). CDR3 length equals 15 residues. Trimming removed 2 bases from V and 4 bases from J, with 14 bases in between. The germline V gene encodes CDR1 SGHAT and CDR2 FQNNGV. The DNA of the CDR3 is TGTGCCAGCAGCTTATCTGGGGGGCTGTCAGAGACCCAGTACTTC. This sequence encodes CASSLSGGLSETQYF.

J is TRBJ1-5 and V is TRBV19; a possible D gene is TRBD1 (5 bases). Trimming took 3 bases from V and 6 from J, leaving 12 bases between them. Germline V CDR1 and CDR2: LNHDA, SQIVND (reference sequence). This CDR3 region has 14 residues. Here the CDR3 reads CASSIGRESQPQHF. CDR3 DNA: TGTGCCAGTAGTATCGGCAGGGAAAGTCAGCCCCAGCATTTT.

The V call is TRBV25-1, the J call TRBJ2-7; 10 bases agree with TRBD1. There are 14 residues in the CDR3. The germline V gene encodes CDR1 MGHDK and CDR2 SYGVNS. V dropped 8 bases and J dropped 5; count of bases not matched to a gene: 9. The CDR3 is CASSPGTGVNEQYF. The CDR3 bases are TGTGCCAGCTCCCCCGGGACAGGGGTTAACGAGCAGTACTTC.

V and J are TRBV18 and TRBJ2-1, with TRBD2 identical over 14 bases. The CDR3 is made up of 16 amino acids. Germline CDR1 is KGHSH and CDR2 is LQKENI. The V segment lost 6 bases and the J segment 3 bases; nucleotides outside the gene matches: 4. The CDR3 spells CASSGTSGSLYNEQFF. The CDR3 nucleotides are TGTGCCAGCTCGGGGACTAGCGGGAGCCTCTACAATGAGCAGTTCTTC.

V and J are TRBV19 and TRBJ1-2; no firm D call. The CDR3 spans 12 residues. V lost 8 bases to trimming and J lost 7 bases, with 14 bases between them. CDR1 LNHDA and CDR2 SQIVND come from the germline V gene (reference sequence). CDR3 sequence: CASGEGLAGYTF. In nucleotides, the CDR3 is TGTGCCAGTGGGGAAGGACTCGCTGGCTACACCTTC.

The genes are TRBV5-6 and TRBJ2-3, with no clear D. The length of the CDR3 is 14 residues. Germline loops: CDR1 SGHDT, CDR2 YYEEEE. V was cut by 3 bases and J by 0 bases, with 8 bases left in between. For the CDR3, the DNA is TGTGCCAGCAGCTACGCGGACAGCACAGATACGCAGTATTTT. Its translation: CASSYADSTDTQYF.

The rearrangement links TRBV5-5 to TRBJ2-1; TRBD1 aligns across 10 bases. The length of the CDR3 is 15 residues. The germline CDR1 and CDR2 sequences are SGHKS and YYEKEE (reference sequence). V lost 0 bases to trimming and J lost 6 bases; unmatched junction nucleotides: 3. CDR3 sequence: CASSLGQGAGNEQFF. CDR3 DNA: TGTGCCAGCAGCTTGGGACAGGGGGCTGGCAATGAGCAGTTCTTC.

The rearrangement joins TRBV10-3 to TRBJ2-5, with 12 bases that match TRBD2. The CDR3 spans 15 residues. The V gene's germline CDR1 is ENHRY and CDR2 SYGVKD. With 6 bases clipped from V and 2 bases from J, the junction kept 4 bases outside the gene matches. In nucleotides, the CDR3 is TGTGCCATCAGCTGGACTAGCGGGGAACAAGAGACCCAGTACTTC. Protein sequence: CAISWTSGEQETQYF.

V is TRBV5-1 and J is TRBJ2-1, with a possible D match to TRBD2 (6 bases). V lost 4 bases and J lost 2, with 10 bases in between. This CDR3 comprises 14 residues. The germline V gene encodes CDR1 SGHRS and CDR2 YFSETQ. The CDR3: CASSPGAAYNEQFF. The CDR3 nucleotides are TGCGCCAGCAGCCCGGGAGCAGCCTACAATGAGCAGTTCTTC.